This T cell receptor (beta chain) was observed in a study of blood T cells in healthy people across ages. Study-level findings and limits: Age advanced and TCR beta diversity per million T cells fell, roughly linearly. Estimated diversity, derived from one million T cells, was regarded as an underestimate.

Looked up from germline, CDR1 is DFQATT and CDR2 is SNEGSKA (reference sequence). The CDR3 sequence is 12 residues long. The V gene lost 3 bases and the J gene lost 4 bases, with 6 bases spanning the gap. Using a J-beta primer mix together with a sample-barcoded 5' primer, a second PCR was run for roughly 7 to 12 cycles. MiXCR, applied by TCRdb to the 5' RACE reads, yields one record per CDR3 protein. The table has around 1,800,000 distinct CDR3 sequences, about 39% seen once; the top ten hold roughly 23%. As for this clonotype: Its antigen remains unidentified.

The receptor's source is a human donor in good health. The rearrangement joins TRBV20-1 to TRBJ1-4; possible D gene TRBD1, 5 bases. Sequenced: blood. CDR3 residues: CSASDSNEKLFF. CDR3 DNA: TGCAGTGCTAGTGACAGTAATGAAAAACTGTTTTTT.